What follows are 10 T cell receptor beta chains derived from one specimen sequenced in a study of read filtering for tumor transcriptome and immune sequencing. From 400 to 450 ng of RNA, a library with molecular barcoded alpha/delta and beta/gamma adaptors was made. TCRdb ran MiXCR on the reads and lists one entry per CDR3 protein. This sample carries approximately 50,000 distinct CDR3 sequences, roughly 20% of them seen once, and the ten largest clones take about 15%. Sequencing was performed on a population of CD138-negative cells sorted from bone marrow. These receptors originate from a donor at least 40 years old with multiple myeloma.

The count of this clonotype is one. This may be a read error, as it is one base from a much larger clone. The genes are TRBV12-3 or TRBV12-4 and TRBJ1-2; D remains ambiguous. This CDR3 comprises 15 residues. V was pared by 6 bases and J by 4 bases, with 18 bases between. CDR3 sequence (DNA): TGTGCCAGCAGCCATAGCTGGTCAGGCGGCTATGGCTACACCTTC. Amino acid sequence: CASSHSWSGGYGYTF.

This clonotype has just a few counts. This chain uses TRBV20-1 with TRBJ1-2; D call uncertain. Trimming took 4 bases from V and 2 from J, leaving 8 bases between them. This CDR3 is built from 12 residues. Per germline, CDR1 DFQATT and CDR2 SNEGSKA (reference sequence). The CDR3, as DNA: TGCAGTGCTACCTCCGAAAACTATGGCTACACCTTC. It encodes CSATSENYGYTF.

This clonotype was seen more than once but under ten times. The chain couples TRBV28 to TRBJ2-7; TRBD2 matches at 7 bases. Germline V gene data show CDR1 as MDHEN and CDR2 as SYDVKM. V lost 6 bases and J lost 4; bases outside the gene matches: 9. The CDR3 length is 14 residues. The CDR3 sequence: CASRLGREFYEQYF. In nucleotides, the CDR3 is TGTGCCAGCAGGTTGGGGAGGGAATTTTACGAGCAGTACTTC.

The chain carries TRBV10-3 and TRBJ1-2, with 8 bases identical to TRBD1. The CDR3 has 15 residues. Looked up from germline, CDR1 is ENHRY and CDR2 is SYGVKD. Trimming at V came to 6 bases and at J to 2 bases, leaving 8 bases not matched to a gene. The CDR3 protein is CAISPGTGRNYGYTF. CDR3 nucleotide sequence: TGTGCCATCAGCCCCGGGACAGGACGGAACTATGGCTACACCTTC.

Regarding this clonotype: A read error is possible here, since a much larger clone lies one base away. The chain employs TRBV5-1 and TRBJ2-5; 11 bases align to TRBD2. This CDR3 has 15 amino acids. Germline lookup yields CDR1 SGHRS and CDR2 YFSETQ. The DNA for the CDR3 is TGCGCCAGCAGCCCCGGGACTAGCGGTGAAGAGACCCGGTACTTC. It encodes CASSPGTSGEETRYF.

This clonotype was seen many times. The chain joins TRBV23-1 to TRBJ1-6, with TRBD1 matching over 8 bases. TRBV23-1 has ORF status, its function being uncertain. The CDR3 extends over 17 amino acids. Germline trimming cut 7 bases from V and 8 bases from J; bases unmatched to any gene: 16. The CDR3 nucleotides are TGCGCCAGCAACACACGCCCTTGGGGACAGGCCTATTCACCCCTCCACTTT. It specifies CASNTRPWGQAYSPLHF.

This clonotype was recorded only once. One junction end disagrees with the germline gene, perhaps due to a read error. The J gene is TRBJ1-5, the V gene TRBV7-8; 10 nucleotides match TRBD1. CDR1 is SGHVS and CDR2 is FQNEAQ in the germline V gene. The CDR3 loop spans 20 amino acids. CDR3 loop: CTSSLGSWTGGGYSNQPQHF. In DNA, the CDR3 is TGTACCAGCAGCTTAGGGAGCTGGACAGGGGGGGGGTATAGCAATCAGCCCCAGCATTTT. The complete variable domain, with remaining parts taken from reference TRBV7-8 and TRBJ1-5, reads GAGVSQSPRYKVAKRGQDVALRCDPISGHVSLFWYQQALGQGPEFLTYFQNEAQLDKSGLPSDRFFAERPEGSVSTLKIQRTQQEDSAVYLCTSSLGSWTGGGYSNQPQHFGDGTRLSIL.

For this clonotype: One base away lies a much larger clone, so this may be a sequencing read error. The genes are TRBV20-1 and TRBJ2-1; TRBD2 aligns across 7 bases. This CDR3 has 16 amino acids. Germline loops: CDR1 DFQATT, CDR2 SNEGSKA (reference sequence). Here the CDR3 reads CGARGWERGLDNEQFF. In DNA form, the CDR3 reads TGCGGTGCACGCGGTTGGGAGCGGGGCTTAGACAATGAGCAGTTCTTC.

A note on this clonotype: A single base separates this from a much larger clone, so it may be a read error. No conserved phenylalanine or tryptophan is present at the end of the CDR3, so a read error is the likely explanation. The rearrangement uses TRBV2 and TRBJ2-5; a weak D match, TRBD1 (5 bases). Per the germline V gene, CDR1 is SNHLY and CDR2 is FYNNEI. The V gene lost 2 bases and the J gene lost 4 bases, with 8 bases spanning the gap. The CDR3 runs 13 residues. CDR3 coding DNA: TGTGCCAGCAGTGAATCGCAGGGAGAGACCCAGTACCTC. This translates into CASSESQGETQYL.

This clonotype was observed many times. This chain links TRBV28 with TRBJ2-7; 15 bases agree with TRBD2. Germline values: CDR1 MDHEN, CDR2 SYDVKM. This CDR3 is 15 amino acids long. V dropped 5 bases and J dropped 4; count of bases not matched to a gene: 3. CDR3 sequence reads: CASSRTSGRAYEQYF. The CDR3, as DNA: TGTGCCAGCAGTCGGACTAGCGGGAGGGCGTACGAGCAGTACTTC.